The 12 T cell receptor beta chains presented below share a single source sample, sequenced in a study of T-cell reconstitution after alpha-beta-depleted transplantation in children. Unique molecular identifiers were built into the TCRbeta library. MiXCR, applied by TCRdb to the PCR reads, yields one record per CDR3 protein. The sample has around 240,000 distinct CDR3 sequences, 9.7% seen once. The sequencing used PBMCs from the stem cell graft donor, collected from the stem cell graft. All receptors come from a human donor who donated a stem cell graft to a child with SCID.

This clonotype showed up many times. This chain links TRBV5-1 with TRBJ1-4; D gene ambiguous. Trimming took 3 bases from V and 8 from J, leaving 11 bases between them. Germline V gene lookup returns CDR1 SGHRS and CDR2 YFSETQ. The CDR3 spans 13 residues. CDR3 DNA sequence: TGCGCCAGCAGCTATGGCGTGCGGGAAAAACTGTTTTTT. Translation gives CASSYGVREKLFF.

In its sample, this clonotype was seen many times. The chain combines TRBV7-2 with TRBJ1-1; possible D gene TRBD1, 5 bases. V was pared by 2 bases and J by 2 bases, with 12 bases between. Germline CDR1 SGHTA, CDR2 FQGNSA. The CDR3 loop spans 15 amino acids. CDR3 loop: CASSLSAGINTEAFF. The CDR3 region has the DNA TGTGCCAGCAGCTTATCGGCAGGGATTAACACTGAAGCTTTCTTT.

This clonotype was observed many times. The rearrangement joins TRBV5-4 to TRBJ2-7, with D hard to call. The V gene lost 3 bases and the J gene lost 1 base, with 14 bases spanning the gap. The CDR3 covers 15 residues. Germline V gives CDR1 SGHNT, CDR2 YYREEE (reference sequence). This CDR3 reads CASSSPTDGSYEQYF. The CDR3 nucleotides are TGTGCCAGCAGCTCGCCAACTGACGGATCCTACGAGCAGTACTTC.

This clonotype was seen many times. The rearrangement uses TRBV5-1 and TRBJ1-6; D gene ambiguous. CDR1 is SGHRS and CDR2 is YFSETQ in the germline V gene. The V end lost 2 bases, the J end lost 14 bases, and 23 bases lay between the germline ends. The CDR3 extends over 16 amino acids. The CDR3 protein is CASSFLQDPGSGALHF. The CDR3 DNA follows: TGCGCCAGCAGCTTTTTGCAGGACCCCGGGTCGGGAGCCCTCCACTTT. The whole variable domain, filled in from reference TRBV5-1 and TRBJ1-6, reads KAGVTQTPRYLIKTRGQQVTLSCSPISGHRSVSWYQQTPGQGLQFLFEYFSETQRNKGNFPGRFSGRQFSNSRSEMNVSTLELGDSALYLCASSFLQDPGSGALHFGNGTRLTVT.

This clonotype was seen a handful of times. One base away lies a much larger clone, so this may be a sequencing read error. The chain carries TRBV7-9 and TRBJ2-4, with D hard to call. The CDR3 has 14 residues. The germline V gene encodes CDR1 SEHNR and CDR2 FQNEAQ (reference sequence). As DNA, the CDR3 is TGTGCCAGCACCCGAGAACAGATAAAAAACATTCAGTCCTTC. Protein sequence: CASTREQIKNIQSF.

Remarks on this clonotype: This may be a read error, as it is one base from a much larger clone. CDR3 sequence: CASRGTGGSYGYTF. In nucleotides, the CDR3 is TGTGCCAGCCGCGGTACAGGGGGTAGCTATGGCTACACCTTC. The rearrangement joins TRBV7-3 to TRBJ1-2; 8 nucleotides align to TRBD1. In germline, CDR1 is SGHTA, CDR2 FQGTGA. J lost 4 bases, V lost 8 bases, and 9 bases had no gene match. The CDR3 loop spans 14 amino acids.

This clonotype came up many times. The CDR3 region is CASSTSGTEDEQYF. Written as DNA, the CDR3 is TGCGCCAGCAGCACTTCCGGGACAGAAGACGAGCAGTACTTC. The chain uses TRBV5-1 and TRBJ2-7; 7 bases are a match to TRBD1. V dropped 4 bases and J dropped 5; count of bases not matched to a gene: 9. The CDR3 extends over 14 amino acids. Germline V gene lookup returns CDR1 SGHRS and CDR2 YFSETQ.

This clonotype was recorded at least ten times. The chain recombines TRBV20-1 with TRBJ1-1; D may be TRBD1 (5 bases). The CDR3 is 14 amino acids. Germline V lookup: CDR1 DFQATT, CDR2 SNEGSKA (reference sequence). Deletions cut 3 bases from V and 0 bases from J, with 11 bases between. The CDR3 reads CSASWGQLNTEAFF. The CDR3 region has the DNA TGCAGTGCTAGTTGGGGCCAGCTGAACACTGAAGCTTTCTTT.

This clonotype was recorded once. The rearrangement links TRBV20-1 to TRBJ2-7, with D tentatively TRBD1 or TRBD2 (5 bases each). Germline CDR1 reads DFQATT; CDR2 reads SNEGSKA (reference sequence). CDR3 size: 13 residues. Trimming took 6 bases from V and 5 from J, leaving 17 bases between them. CDR3 DNA: TGCAGTGCCCGTACGGGGAGAGGGGACGAGCAGTACTTC. Its protein is CSARTGRGDEQYF.

This clonotype was seen many times. The chain recombines TRBV20-1 with TRBJ1-1; 8 bases fit TRBD1. Germline V gene lookup returns CDR1 DFQATT and CDR2 SNEGSKA (reference sequence). The CDR3 extends over 15 amino acids. CDR3 in amino acids: CRVDRGSPLNTEAFF. CDR3 sequence (DNA): TGCAGGGTTGACAGGGGCTCCCCCCTGAACACTGAAGCTTTCTTT.

This clonotype was detected ten times or more. The chain is built from TRBV5-1 and TRBJ2-7; D not resolved. The germline V and J ends were trimmed by 10 bases and 3 bases, with 11 bases remaining between them. The CDR3 sequence is 11 residues long. Germline CDR1 and CDR2: SGHRS and YFSETQ. CDR3 sequence (DNA): TGCGCCGGGTTGGGTCTCTACGAGCAGTACTTC. Translated, it gives CAGLGLYEQYF.

The chain uses TRBV5-1 and TRBJ1-1; possible D gene TRBD1, 5 bases. The CDR3 is made up of 15 amino acids. Germline CDR1 SGHRS, CDR2 YFSETQ. V lost 6 bases and J lost 4, with 19 bases in between. CDR3 protein: CASISLRVGGTEAFF. The DNA of the CDR3 is TGCGCCAGCATCAGTCTAAGGGTTGGGGGCACTGAAGCTTTCTTT.